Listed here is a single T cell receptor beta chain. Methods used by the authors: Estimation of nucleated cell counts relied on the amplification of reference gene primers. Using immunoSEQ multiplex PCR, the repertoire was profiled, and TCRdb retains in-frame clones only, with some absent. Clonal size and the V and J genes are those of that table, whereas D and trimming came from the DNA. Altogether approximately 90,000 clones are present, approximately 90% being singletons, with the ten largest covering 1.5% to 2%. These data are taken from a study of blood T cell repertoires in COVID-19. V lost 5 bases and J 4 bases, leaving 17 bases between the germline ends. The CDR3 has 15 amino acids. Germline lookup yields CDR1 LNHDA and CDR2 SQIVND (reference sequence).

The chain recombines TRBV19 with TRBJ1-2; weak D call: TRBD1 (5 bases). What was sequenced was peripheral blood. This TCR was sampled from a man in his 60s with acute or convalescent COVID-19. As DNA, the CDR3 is TGTGCCAGTAGTCCCGGACGGGGGGAGTTCTATGGCTACACCTTC. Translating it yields CASSPGRGEFYGYTF.